Listed here are 10 T cell receptor beta chains from one sample, sequenced in a study of OX40 agonist ivuxolimab in advanced cancers. Some clones are missing from TCRdb's copy, which holds only in-frame ones; the method was immunoSEQ multiplex PCR. The data show 35,000 or so clones, around 82% seen once. The material sequenced was CD4+ or CD8+ T cells sorted from blood, taken in a trial of the OX40 agonist ivuxolimab. Source of these receptors: an adult with an advanced solid tumor such as melanoma, head and neck, liver or kidney cancer.

This clone was observed a handful of times. The chain combines TRBV7-2 with TRBJ1-3, with TRBD1 identical over 8 bases. Trimming at V came to 2 bases and at J to 0 bases, leaving 3 bases not matched to a gene. The CDR3 has 16 residues. The germline V gene has CDR1 SGHTA and CDR2 FQGNSA. In DNA, the CDR3 is TGTGCCAGCAGCTTATCGGACAGGGCCTCTGGAAACACCATATATTTT. As protein: CASSLSDRASGNTIYF.

This clone was seen once. The V gene is TRBV5-1, the J gene TRBJ1-2; TRBD1 agrees at 9 bases. Germline trimming cut 0 bases from V and 5 bases from J; bases unmatched to any gene: 11. CDR1 is SGHRS, CDR2 YFSETQ, per germline. The CDR3 covers 17 residues. The CDR3 sequence: CASSLGYHRGLRYGYTF. The DNA of the CDR3 is TGCGCCAGCAGCTTGGGGTATCACAGGGGGCTGAGATATGGCTACACCTTC.

This clone was found a few times. V and J are TRBV11-2 and TRBJ1-4, with D unresolved. Germline V gene data show CDR1 as SGHAT and CDR2 as FQNNGV. The CDR3 runs to 16 residues. Trimming removed 6 bases at V and 5 bases at J, with 19 bases between. The CDR3: CASSRAPGGVNEKLFF. The CDR3 bases are TGTGCCAGCAGTCGGGCCCCCGGTGGGGTAAATGAAAAACTGTTTTTT.

This clone was seen once. The same CDR3 also results from other DNA sequences found in this sample. This chain uses TRBV19 with TRBJ1-3; D remains unclear. Trimming removed 3 bases at V and 1 base at J, with 7 bases between. The CDR3 has 14 amino acids. CDR1 LNHDA and CDR2 SQIVND come from the germline V gene (reference sequence). This CDR3 is CASSIGRSGNTIYF. The CDR3 nucleotides are TGTGCCAGTAGTATTGGAAGATCTGGAAACACCATATATTTT.

The V call is TRBV7-2, the J call TRBJ1-4; D is undetermined. Germline V gives CDR1 SGHTA, CDR2 FQGNSA. This CDR3 spans 16 amino acids. The V gene lost 5 bases and the J gene lost 0 bases, with 13 bases spanning the gap. The CDR3 sequence is CASSQSRGATNEKLFF. The CDR3, as DNA: TGTGCCAGCAGCCAATCGAGAGGAGCAACTAATGAAAAACTGTTTTTT.

The chain recombines TRBV6-5 with TRBJ2-5, with D perhaps given as TRBD1 or TRBD2 (6 bases each). Trimming pared 2 bases from V and 5 bases from J, leaving 12 bases between. The length of the CDR3 is 14 residues. Germline assignment: CDR1 MNHEY and CDR2 SVGAGI. The CDR3 DNA reads TGTGCCAGCAGTTACGGGGGGCAGCGGGAGACCCAGTACTTC. It translates to CASSYGGQRETQYF.

The chain couples TRBV20-1 to TRBJ2-1; D unclear. Between the trimmed V and J ends, which lost 6 bases and 10 bases, there was a span of 13 bases. The CDR3 is 11 residues long. Germline CDR1 reads DFQATT; CDR2 reads SNEGSKA (reference sequence). In DNA, the CDR3 is TGCAGTGCAACGCTGGTCCTGGAGCAGTTCTTC. As protein: CSATLVLEQFF.

Points on this clone: Other DNA sequences in this specimen translate into the identical CDR3. The chain employs TRBV14 and TRBJ1-6, with no clear D. From germline, CDR1 is SGHDN and CDR2 FVKESK. The ends were cut back, 0 bases at V and 6 bases at J, with 3 bases in the middle. The CDR3 covers 13 residues. The CDR3 nucleotides read TGTGCCAGCAGCCAAGAGGGTAATTCACCCCTCCACTTT. Translated, it gives CASSQEGNSPLHF.

The chain couples TRBV2 to TRBJ2-3; TRBD1 is a possible D gene (6 bases). Trimming removed 4 bases from V and 1 base from J, with 6 bases in between. The germline V gene has CDR1 SNHLY and CDR2 FYNNEI. The CDR3 runs 13 residues. The CDR3 spells CASSAGGTDTQYF. CDR3 nucleotides: TGTGCCAGCAGTGCAGGGGGCACAGATACGCAGTATTTT.

J is TRBJ2-7 and V is TRBV2; 9 nucleotides agree with TRBD2. CDR3 length equals 14 residues. CDR1 and CDR2 from the germline V gene are SNHLY and FYNNEI. Trimming removed 7 bases from V and 0 bases from J; junction bases left unmatched: 4. The CDR3 nucleotides read TGTGCCAGCAACCTAGCGGGGAGCTCCTACGAGCAGTACTTC. This translates into CASNLAGSSYEQYF.